This T cell receptor beta chain was recorded in a study of Graves' ophthalmopathy and Graves' hyperthyroidism. Amplified material comprised TCR beta CDR3 regions derived from RNA transcripts. The workflow started with a first-round RT-PCR run with HTBI primers and then moved on to a second-round multiplex PCR. TCRdb itself ran the multiplex PCR reads through MiXCR, one entry per CDR3 protein. The sample lists some 370,000 distinct CDR3 sequences; about a sixth were seen once. This clonotype was detected ten times or more. No ophthalmopathy within 18 months of follow-up signified stable hyperthyroidism. Germline loops: CDR1 LGHDT, CDR2 YNNKEL (reference sequence). Trimming at V came to 1 base and at J to 6 bases, leaving 9 bases not matched to a gene. The CDR3 runs to 17 residues.

The genes are TRBV3-1 and TRBJ2-4, with TRBD2 matching 10 bases. This sequence was found in an adult woman with stable Graves' hyperthyroidism. Sequenced material: peripheral blood. The CDR3 DNA reads as TGTGCCAGCAGCCAAGGGGGTAGCGGGAGGACCGGAAACATTCAGTACTTC. It translates to CASSQGGSGRTGNIQYF.